The next 31 T cell receptor beta chains were all read from a single sample in a study of OX40 agonist ivuxolimab in advanced cancers. Sequencing was performed with immunoSEQ multiplex PCR; in TCRdb, only in-frame clones are kept and a portion is missing. The table includes 60,000 or so clones, around 87% detected once. The starting material was CD4+ or CD8+ T cells sorted from blood, obtained in a trial of the OX40 agonist ivuxolimab. The source is an adult with an advanced solid tumor such as melanoma, head and neck, liver or kidney cancer.

The V call is TRBV2, the J call TRBJ1-5; D is uncertain. The germline gives CDR1 SNHLY, CDR2 FYNNEI. The CDR3 is 16 residues long. With 0 bases removed from V and 1 base from J, the gap between germline ends came to 10 bases. CDR3 protein: CASSEARSWSNQPQHF. CDR3 sequence (DNA): TGTGCCAGCAGTGAAGCGCGGAGTTGGAGCAATCAGCCCCAGCATTTT.

This chain joins TRBV7-2 and TRBJ1-1; tentatively, D is TRBD1 (5 bases). The germline V gene encodes CDR1 SGHTA and CDR2 FQGNSA. Trimming removed 2 bases at V and 1 base at J, with 8 bases between. The CDR3 length is 14 residues. CDR3 amino acids: CASSLLQGNTEAFF. The CDR3 nucleotides are TGTGCCAGCAGCTTACTTCAGGGGAACACTGAAGCTTTCTTT.

The V and J genes are TRBV5-4 and TRBJ2-7; 7 bases are shared with TRBD2. Germline trimming cut 1 base from V and 1 base from J; bases unmatched to any gene: 5. The germline V gene encodes CDR1 SGHNT and CDR2 YYREEE (reference sequence). This CDR3 region has 15 residues. The CDR3 spells CASSLRGRGSYEQYF. Here the CDR3 DNA reads TGTGCCAGCAGCTTGCGTGGGAGGGGTTCCTACGAGCAGTACTTC.

The rearrangement joins TRBV7-8 to TRBJ1-5; 7 nucleotides line up with TRBD1. V was clipped by 1 base and J by 9 bases; unmatched bases: 3. The CDR3 loop spans 13 amino acids. In germline, CDR1 is SGHVS, CDR2 FQNEAQ. CDR3 residues: CASSLGRTGPQHF. The CDR3 DNA reads TGTGCCAGCAGCTTAGGACGGACAGGGCCCCAGCATTTT.

The chain uses TRBV5-8 and TRBJ1-5, with 7 bases aligning to TRBD1. Germline CDR1 SGHTS, CDR2 YDEGEE. V was pared by 4 bases and J by 4 bases, with 11 bases of the junction left unmatched. CDR3 length: 16 amino acids. The CDR3 loop reads CASSAGPQGVNQPQHF. The CDR3 DNA is TGTGCCAGCAGCGCCGGGCCCCAGGGGGTGAATCAGCCCCAGCATTTT.

This clone was detected a few times. The rearrangement uses TRBV7-8 and TRBJ2-2; D possibly corresponds to TRBD2 (6 bases). CDR3 length equals 15 residues. CDR1 SGHVS and CDR2 FQNEAQ come from the germline V gene. The germline V and J ends were trimmed by 2 bases and 6 bases, with 13 bases remaining between them. As DNA, the CDR3 is TGTGCCAGCAGCTTAAGGAGGGAGAGAGCCGGGGAGCTGTTTTTT. This gives the protein CASSLRRERAGELFF. The complete variable domain, with remaining parts taken from reference TRBV7-8 and TRBJ2-2, reads GAGVSQSPRYKVAKRGQDVALRCDPISGHVSLFWYQQALGQGPEFLTYFQNEAQLDKSGLPSDRFFAERPEGSVSTLKIQRTQQEDSAVYLCASSLRRERAGELFFGEGSRLTVL.

The chain couples TRBV18 to TRBJ1-2, with D tentatively TRBD1 (6 bases). With 3 bases removed from V and 1 base from J, the gap between germline ends came to 6 bases. This CDR3 is 13 amino acids long. Germline V gives CDR1 KGHSH, CDR2 LQKENI. The CDR3 sequence is CASSPDSNYGYTF. The CDR3 DNA reads TGTGCCAGCTCACCGGACAGTAACTATGGCTACACCTTC.

The chain carries TRBV14 and TRBJ2-3, with 7 bases fitting TRBD2. The CDR3 is 15 residues long. V trimming: 3 bases; J trimming: 1 base; junction bases outside the gene matches: 4. Germline lookup yields CDR1 SGHDN and CDR2 FVKESK. For the CDR3, the DNA is TGTGCCAGCAGCCAGTGGGACTACCGCACAGATACGCAGTATTTT. Its translation is CASSQWDYRTDTQYF. Full variable domain (missing parts from reference TRBV14 and TRBJ2-3): EAGVTQFPSHSVIEKGQTVTLRCDPISGHDNLYWYRRVMGKEIKFLLHFVKESKQDESGMPNNRFLAERTGGTYSTLKVQPAELEDSGVYFCASSQWDYRTDTQYFGPGTRLTVL.

The J gene is TRBJ2-7, the V gene TRBV7-2; no reliable D call. There are 12 residues in the CDR3. The V and J ends lost 5 bases and 0 bases respectively, with 5 bases between them. Germline V gene sequence: CDR1 SGHTA, CDR2 FQGNSA. The CDR3 sequence is CASSRSSYEQYF. The DNA for the CDR3 is TGTGCCAGCAGCCGGAGCTCCTACGAGCAGTACTTC.

The genes are TRBV2 and TRBJ2-3; D unclear. Germline-derived CDR1 and CDR2 are SNHLY and FYNNEI. CDR3 size: 12 residues. V was shortened by 6 bases and J by 2 bases, with 6 bases between the two germline ends. CDR3 loop: CASREITDTQYF. CDR3 nucleotides: TGTGCCAGCAGGGAAATCACAGATACGCAGTATTTT.

The chain couples TRBV18 to TRBJ2-2, with 7 bases that match TRBD2. CDR1 is KGHSH, CDR2 LQKENI, per germline. This CDR3 has 16 amino acids. V was pared by 7 bases and J by 2 bases, with 10 bases of the junction left unmatched. The CDR3 region has the DNA TGTGCCAGCTTCGCCCGGTCTAGCGGTAACACCGGGGAGCTGTTTTTT. The encoded protein is CASFARSSGNTGELFF.

The chain joins TRBV5-1 to TRBJ2-3; D might be TRBD1 (6 bases). CDR1 SGHRS and CDR2 YFSETQ come from the germline V gene. This CDR3 is built from 15 residues. V was shortened by 5 bases and J by 0 bases, with 13 bases between the two germline ends. CDR3 loop: CASRSTGASTDTQYF. The CDR3 DNA is TGCGCCAGCAGGTCGACAGGAGCTAGCACAGATACGCAGTATTTT.

The chain is built from TRBV6-1 and TRBJ1-2; unclear D gene. The CDR3 covers 14 residues. The germline V gene has CDR1 MNHNS and CDR2 SASEGT. V was shortened by 4 bases and J by 4 bases, with 13 bases between the two germline ends. The CDR3 loop is CASSGGAAIYGYTF. The CDR3 DNA is TGTGCCAGCAGTGGAGGCGCGGCTATCTATGGCTACACCTTC.

The chain joins TRBV28 to TRBJ2-1; perhaps D is TRBD1 or TRBD2 (5 bases each). Per germline, CDR1 MDHEN and CDR2 SYDVKM. The V and J ends lost 1 base and 4 bases respectively, with 14 bases between them. This CDR3 contains 16 residues. In nucleotides, the CDR3 is TGTGCCAGCAGTTTATTGTCGGGGACCCTATACAATGAGCAGTTCTTC. It translates to CASSLLSGTLYNEQFF.

This chain connects TRBV5-8 to TRBJ2-7; 10 positions match TRBD1. The CDR3 contains 15 residues. J was trimmed by 7 bases and V by 3 bases; bases with no gene match: 10. CDR1 and CDR2 from the germline V gene are SGHTS and YDEGEE. CDR3 residues: CASSSTGTGVLEQYF. In nucleotides, the CDR3 is TGTGCCAGCAGCTCAACCGGGACAGGGGTTTTAGAGCAGTACTTC.

The chain joins TRBV10-1 to TRBJ2-3, with D uncertain. CDR1 and CDR2 (germline): WNHNN, SYGVQD (reference sequence). The CDR3 runs 14 residues. The V end lost 4 bases, the J end lost 4 bases, and 12 bases lay between the germline ends. CDR3 sequence (DNA): TGCGCCAGCAGTGCCCAACTCTATTCAGATACGCAGTATTTT. Its protein is CASSAQLYSDTQYF.

This clone was detected a few times. The chain uses TRBV28 and TRBJ1-4, with D unclear. Trimming left V 5 bases short and J 1 base short, with 11 bases between. CDR1 and CDR2 from the germline V gene are MDHEN and SYDVKM. The CDR3 extends over 15 amino acids. CDR3 region: CASSPAAGTNEKLFF. The CDR3 DNA sequence: TGTGCCAGCAGTCCCGCTGCGGGAACTAATGAAAAACTGTTTTTT.

The CDR3 DNA is TGTGCCAGCAGTGATCTGATGGCGGAAGAGACCCAGTACTTC. Protein sequence: CASSDLMAEETQYF. The rearrangement uses TRBV25-1 and TRBJ2-5; D uncertain. Trimming pared 3 bases from V and 3 bases from J, leaving 11 bases between. Germline CDR1 reads MGHDK; CDR2 reads SYGVNS. This CDR3 comprises 14 residues. The whole variable domain, remainder taken from reference TRBV25-1 and TRBJ2-5, is EADIYQTPRYLVIGTGKKITLECSQTMGHDKMYWYQQDPGMELHLIHYSYGVNSTEKGDLSSESTVSRIRTEHFPLTLESARPSHTSQYLCASSDLMAEETQYFGPGTRLLVL.

The chain combines TRBV25-1 with TRBJ2-7; D possibly corresponds to TRBD2 (7 bases). Germline CDR1 and CDR2: MGHDK and SYGVNS. CDR3 length: 14 residues. The V end lost 6 bases, the J end lost 4 bases, and 16 bases lay between the germline ends. CDR3 amino acids: CASRREGEGYEQYF. CDR3 sequence (DNA): TGTGCCAGCAGGAGGGAGGGGGAGGGATACGAGCAGTACTTC.

The count of this clone is one. The chain recombines TRBV5-1 with TRBJ2-3; D ambiguous. Trimming pared 3 bases from V and 2 bases from J, leaving 13 bases between. The CDR3 totals 15 residues. The germline gives CDR1 SGHRS, CDR2 YFSETQ. The CDR3 protein is CASSSGGATTDTQYF. CDR3 sequence (DNA): TGCGCCAGCAGCTCAGGCGGCGCGACCACAGATACGCAGTATTTT. The full variable domain, completed using reference TRBV5-1 and TRBJ2-3, is KAGVTQTPRYLIKTRGQQVTLSCSPISGHRSVSWYQQTPGQGLQFLFEYFSETQRNKGNFPGRFSGRQFSNSRSEMNVSTLELGDSALYLCASSSGGATTDTQYFGPGTRLTVL.

The V call is TRBV5-1, the J call TRBJ1-3; D call uncertain. The V gene's germline CDR1 is SGHRS and CDR2 YFSETQ. The CDR3 consists of 15 residues. Trimming removed 0 bases from V and 2 bases from J, with 9 bases in between. The CDR3 here is CASSLDISPGNTIYF. In DNA, the CDR3 is TGCGCCAGCAGCTTGGACATTTCGCCTGGAAACACCATATATTTT.

The rearrangement uses TRBV18 and TRBJ2-3; 12 positions match TRBD2. The CDR3 length is 16 residues. CDR1 and CDR2 (germline): KGHSH, LQKENI. V lost 0 bases, J lost 6 bases, and 4 bases stayed unmatched. The CDR3 loop is CASSPPSGLAGDTQYF. The CDR3 DNA sequence: TGTGCCAGCTCACCACCGTCCGGACTAGCGGGGGATACGCAGTATTTT. Supplemented by reference TRBV18 and TRBJ2-3, the full variable domain reads NAGVMQNPRHLVRRRGQEARLRCSPMKGHSHVYWYRQLPEEGLKFMVYLQKENIIDESGMPKERFSAEFPKEGPSILRIQQVVRGDSAAYFCASSPPSGLAGDTQYFGPGTRLTVL.

The chain uses TRBV2 and TRBJ1-5; 8 bases fit TRBD1. After removal of 4 bases from V and 6 bases from J, the junction contained 2 bases not matched to a gene. This CDR3 has 13 amino acids. The germline V gene encodes CDR1 SNHLY and CDR2 FYNNEI. The CDR3 DNA reads TGTGCCAGCAGTGGGACAGGGTTTCAGCCCCAGCATTTT. Translating it yields CASSGTGFQPQHF.

V usage is TRBV6-6 and J usage is TRBJ1-1, with D hard to call. Germline CDR1 is MNHNY and CDR2 is SVGAGI (reference sequence). This CDR3 region has 13 residues. V shed 6 bases and J shed 0 bases, with 8 bases lying between them. The CDR3 nucleotides read TGTGCCAGCAGACAATTTGTGAACACTGAAGCTTTCTTT. This sequence encodes CASRQFVNTEAFF.

The CDR3 DNA is TGTGCCAGCAGCTTAGTTGGGACCCAGTCGACCTATGGCTACACCTTC. Translating it yields CASSLVGTQSTYGYTF. The chain has TRBV7-2 and TRBJ1-2; a possible D gene is TRBD1 (5 bases). V was cut by 1 base and J by 4 bases, with 16 bases left in between. This CDR3 has 16 amino acids. CDR1 SGHTA and CDR2 FQGNSA come from the germline V gene.

The V gene is TRBV9, the J gene TRBJ2-7; maybe TRBD1 (6 bases). Trimming removed 0 bases at V and 3 bases at J, with 7 bases between. The CDR3 contains 13 residues. Germline loops: CDR1 SGDLS, CDR2 YYNGEE. DNA for the CDR3: TGTGCCAGCAGCGTAGGGGGGCACTACGAGCAGTACTTC. Encoded protein: CASSVGGHYEQYF.

The gene calls are TRBV5-1 and TRBJ2-2, with D uncertain. CDR3 length: 13 amino acids. The germline gives CDR1 SGHRS, CDR2 YFSETQ. V was pared by 4 bases and J by 6 bases, with 10 bases between. The DNA of the CDR3 is TGCGCCAGCAGCCGGGTAGTAGCCGGGGAGCTGTTTTTT. This codes for CASSRVVAGELFF.

The rearrangement uses TRBV13 and TRBJ1-6, with TRBD1 identical over 7 bases. This CDR3 spans 14 amino acids. Germline CDR1 PRHDT, CDR2 FYEKMQ (reference sequence). Unmatched junction bases numbered 7, after V lost 4 bases and J lost 10 bases. For the CDR3, the DNA is TGTGCCAGCAGCTCCGGGACAGCCCAATCACCCCTCCACTTT. Translation: CASSSGTAQSPLHF.

The chain employs TRBV5-1 and TRBJ2-7, with 7 nucleotides matching TRBD1. Germline CDR1 is SGHRS and CDR2 is YFSETQ. The ends lost 4 bases at V and 5 bases at J; junction bases unmatched: 6. The CDR3 is 13 residues long. CDR3 nucleotides: TGCGCCAGCAGCCAACAGGGGCTCCACGAGCAGTACTTC. Protein: CASSQQGLHEQYF.

This rearrangement joins TRBV14 to TRBJ2-3; TRBD1 or TRBD2 may be the D gene (5 bases each). The germline V gene has CDR1 SGHDN and CDR2 FVKESK. The CDR3 runs to 17 residues. V lost 0 bases, J lost 1 base, and 14 bases lay in between. The CDR3 coding sequence is TGTGCCAGCAGCCAAGATGTCCGTATGGGGGGCACAGATACGCAGTATTTT. Protein: CASSQDVRMGGTDTQYF.

The chain couples TRBV2 to TRBJ2-7, with D perhaps matching TRBD2 (5 bases). The CDR3 length is 16 residues. The V end lost 6 bases, the J end lost 6 bases, and 24 bases lay between the germline ends. CDR1 and CDR2 (germline): SNHLY, FYNNEI. The CDR3 is CASRTPGLPPEGEQYF. DNA of the CDR3: TGTGCCAGCAGAACCCCCGGCCTTCCCCCCGAGGGCGAGCAGTACTTC.